What follows are 10 T cell receptor beta chains derived from one specimen sequenced in a study of blood T cell repertoires in COVID-19. Only in-frame clones appear in the TCRdb table, and some are missing; sequencing was by immunoSEQ multiplex PCR. The sample records nearly 300,000 clones, under 90% being singletons. Sequenced material: PBMCs or T cells enriched from blood (not recorded which). These receptors all come from a woman in her fifties or sixties who had been exposed to COVID-19.

The chain employs TRBV18 and TRBJ1-2, with a possible D match to TRBD1 (5 bases). Germline CDR1 is KGHSH and CDR2 is LQKENI. Trimming removed 0 bases at V and 3 bases at J, with 11 bases between. CDR3 size: 15 residues. The CDR3 protein is CASSPPAGIHYGYTF. CDR3 coding DNA: TGTGCCAGCTCACCACCGGCAGGGATTCACTATGGCTACACCTTC.

The chain couples TRBV7-9 to TRBJ1-5; D unclear. The germline V gene encodes CDR1 SEHNR and CDR2 FQNEAQ (reference sequence). Trimming removed 5 bases from V and 9 bases from J, with 20 bases in between. This CDR3 comprises 15 residues. CDR3 in amino acids: CASSPEGHGNRPQHF. DNA of the CDR3: TGTGCCAGCAGCCCAGAGGGTCACGGGAACCGGCCCCAGCATTTT.

The V and J genes are TRBV29-1 and TRBJ1-5, with D possibly being TRBD1 (6 bases). The CDR3 covers 14 residues. CDR1 and CDR2 (germline): SQVTM, ANQGSEA. V lost 0 bases and J lost 4, with 10 bases in between. This chain's CDR3 is CSVEEWGQNQPQHF. The CDR3 DNA reads as TGCAGCGTTGAAGAGTGGGGGCAGAATCAGCCCCAGCATTTT.

The chain carries TRBV2 and TRBJ1-5; 9 bases fit TRBD1. Germline loops: CDR1 SNHLY, CDR2 FYNNEI. The CDR3 totals 14 residues. V gave up 6 bases and J gave up 4 bases; unmatched junction bases: 4. This chain's CDR3 is CASRGTGSNQPQHF. CDR3 bases: TGTGCCAGCAGAGGGACAGGGAGTAATCAGCCCCAGCATTTT.

The chain employs TRBV3-1 (or the pseudogene TRBV3-2) and TRBJ2-1; D perhaps matches TRBD2 (7 bases). V lost 0 bases to trimming and J lost 5 bases, with 14 bases between them. Germline V lookup: CDR1 LGHDT, CDR2 YNNKEL (reference sequence). The CDR3 totals 16 residues. The CDR3 sequence: CASSQDLRGANNEQFF. CDR3 nucleotides: TGTGCCAGCAGCCAAGATCTACGGGGGGCCAACAATGAGCAGTTCTTC.

This chain links TRBV27 with TRBJ2-3; TRBD1 agrees at 9 bases. The V gene end was trimmed by 6 bases and the J gene end by 3 bases; junction bases not matched to a gene: 7. Per germline, CDR1 MNHEY and CDR2 SMNVEV (reference sequence). This CDR3 is 15 amino acids long. The chain's CDR3 is CASRTGTGRTDTQYF. The CDR3, as DNA: TGTGCCAGCAGGACCGGGACAGGGAGAACAGATACGCAGTATTTT.

V gene TRBV6-5 combines with J gene TRBJ1-2, with TRBD1 matching over 9 bases. V lost 5 bases, J lost 6 bases, and 10 bases stayed unmatched. CDR3 size: 15 residues. Germline CDR1 reads MNHEY; CDR2 reads SVGAGI. The DNA of the CDR3 is TGTGCCAGCAGTAGAAGGACAGGGGCGGCGGATGGCTACACCTTC. It encodes CASSRRTGAADGYTF.

This clone was seen a single time. This chain connects TRBV9 to TRBJ2-7, with 10 bases that match TRBD1. CDR1 is SGDLS, CDR2 YYNGEE, per germline. V shed 4 bases, J shed 5 bases, and the junction held 6 bases outside the gene matches. The CDR3 runs to 14 residues. The CDR3, as DNA: TGTGCCAGCAGCCCGAGGACAGGGGGGGACGAGCAGTACTTC. Encoded protein: CASSPRTGGDEQYF.

The chain is built from TRBV7-8 and TRBJ1-4; D is unresolved. Trimming pared 2 bases from V and 8 bases from J, leaving 12 bases between. In germline, CDR1 is SGHVS, CDR2 FQNEAQ. The CDR3 consists of 14 residues. The CDR3 DNA is TGTGCCAGCAGCTTACGAGGGTTACGCGAAAAACTGTTTTTT. Translation: CASSLRGLREKLFF.

The chain joins TRBV11-1 to TRBJ1-2, with 8 positions matching TRBD1. Losses at the gene ends were 4 bases for V and 2 bases for J; bases not matched to a gene: 3. CDR3 length: 14 amino acids. Germline V lookup: CDR1 SGHAT, CDR2 FQDESV (reference sequence). CDR3 DNA sequence: TGTGCCAGCAGCTCCCGGGACAGGAACTATGGCTACACCTTC. Its translation is CASSSRDRNYGYTF.